The TCR beta chain described here comes from a study of blood T cell repertoires in COVID-19. This CDR3 is built from 15 residues. Between the trimmed V and J ends, which lost 4 bases and 0 bases, there was a span of 11 bases. Per the germline V gene, CDR1 is SGHKS and CDR2 is YYEKEE (reference sequence). TCRdb keeps only in-frame clones here, not all; method: immunoSEQ multiplex PCR. The sample holds 310,000 or so clones, approximately 90% seen once. This TCR was sampled from a woman between 40 and 55 years old who had recovered from COVID-19. Input material: PBMCs or T cells enriched from blood (not recorded which). V is TRBV5-5 and J is TRBJ1-3; D may be TRBD1 (5 bases). The CDR3 DNA reads as TGTGCCAGCAGCCTTAAGGGGTTCTCTGGAAACACCATATATTTT. It is translated as CASSLKGFSGNTIYF.